One T cell receptor beta chain is described in this entry. The antigen it recognizes is unknown. A much more abundant neighbour one base away suggests this may be a read error. Sequencer: Illumina HiSeq 2000. TCR beta chain libraries were generated through multiplex PCR amplification. The amplified TCR beta chain products were analyzed by high-throughput sequencing. The public reads were reanalyzed by TCRdb: fastp trimming at Q25, MiXCR alignment, in-frame beta chains only. Identical CDR3 proteins give one entry, which carries the most common genes and DNA. For this sample there are about 12,000 distinct CDR3 sequences; about 56% appear just once. Approximately 40% of the sample is held by the ten biggest clonotypes. The sample belongs to a study of breast tumors, draining lymph nodes, adjacent tissues (dated by TCRdb to 2015 to 2016). At the level of the whole study: Breast cancer patients provided tumor, adjacent nontumor tissue and axillary lymph nodes, and the study compared the TCR beta repertoires across these three sources. In human breast cancer, the study set out to assess how tumor, surrounding tissue and draining lymph node repertoires relate to one another and whether T cells might be exchanged between them.

CDR1 and CDR2 are read off the germline V gene as KGHDR and SFDVKD. The CDR3 sequence holds 14 residues, the cysteine and phenylalanine included. Only the CDR3 DNA stays, 42 bases, in frame from base 1. V loses 6 bases at its end and J loses 7 bases; junction bases beyond the gene matches: 6. General study outcomes and caveats: The conclusion that tumor T cells originate in lymph nodes was framed as consistent with a hypothesis rather than directly demonstrated. T-cell repertoire diversity in tumors was found to be lower than in lymph nodes but higher than in nontumor tissue, and preferential V and J gene usage was observed. The data were judged consistent with most tumor T cells deriving from the lymph node and then expanding within tumor tissue. In luminal-like breast cancer, tumor and nontumor tissue repertoires resembled each other significantly more than in basal-like breast cancer.

The clonotype was recovered from a female donor with breast cancer. Some clones in this sample may be carry-over from other donors' samples. Sequencing was carried out using breast tumor tissue. Rearrangement joined TRBV24-1 to TRBJ1-5, with 9 bases matching TRBD1. The CDR3 protein: CATSWGQGRQPQHF. Here is the DNA: TGTGCCACCAGTTGGGGACAGGGTAGGCAGCCCCAGCATTTT.